This T cell receptor (beta chain) is drawn from a study of PD-L1 blockade in urothelial cancer. Some clones are missing from TCRdb's copy, which holds only in-frame ones; the method was immunoSEQ multiplex PCR. The repertoire holds approximately 48,000 clones, with around 74% as singletons. Time point indicated: pretreatment peripheral blood. This CDR3 comprises 15 residues. V gave up 5 bases and J gave up 0 bases, with 11 bases separating them. The germline CDR1 and CDR2 sequences are SGHNT and YENEEA. The J gene is TRBJ2-1, the V gene TRBV11-3, with no clear D. The TCR was taken from a man aged 65 to 79 with urothelial cancer. The sequenced sample was PBMCs, obtained around atezolizumab (anti-PD-L1) treatment. DNA of the CDR3: TGTGCCAGCAGCCCGGCAAGGAGCTCCTACAATGAGCAGTTCTTC. Its translation: CASSPARSSYNEQFF.